The next 18 T cell receptor beta chains were all read from a single sample in a study of blood T cell repertoires in COVID-19. Method: immunoSEQ multiplex PCR; TCRdb's copy keeps in-frame clones and lacks some. The data hold roughly 350,000 clones, with around 87% observed a single time. Sequences were obtained from peripheral blood. These receptors all come from a woman aged 50 to 65 with active or convalescent COVID-19.

The rearrangement joins TRBV6-2 or TRBV6-3 to TRBJ2-1, with 9 bases aligning to TRBD2. CDR1 is MNHEY and CDR2 is SVGEGT in the germline V gene. The CDR3 extends over 19 amino acids. Trimming at V came to 2 bases and at J to 0 bases, leaving 11 bases not matched to a gene. CDR3 DNA: TGTGCCAGCAGTTACGATTTTAGCGGGGGCTTCAGCTCCTACAATGAGCAGTTCTTC. Its translation is CASSYDFSGGFSSYNEQFF.

In its sample, this clone was seen once. The chain employs TRBV5-1 and TRBJ1-5; D gene uncertain. The CDR3 is 14 residues long. Germline CDR1 is SGHRS and CDR2 is YFSETQ. With 0 bases removed from V and 4 bases from J, the gap between germline ends came to 8 bases. The chain's CDR3 is CASSLDSGNQPQHF. The CDR3 DNA reads as TGCGCCAGCAGCTTGGACTCGGGTAATCAGCCCCAGCATTTT.

This chain connects TRBV2 to TRBJ2-5, with TRBD2 as a possible D gene (6 bases). Germline V gene lookup returns CDR1 SNHLY and CDR2 FYNNEI. This CDR3 has 14 amino acids. The germline V and J ends were trimmed by 5 bases and 1 base, with 11 bases remaining between them. CDR3 residues: CASSPLTSQETQYF. DNA of the CDR3: TGTGCCAGCAGTCCGCTGACTAGCCAAGAGACCCAGTACTTC.

The chain links TRBV11-3 to TRBJ2-3; tentatively, D is TRBD1 (6 bases). Germline assignment: CDR1 SGHNT and CDR2 YENEEA. Trimming stripped 6 bases from V and 0 bases from J, with 10 bases between. The CDR3 totals 14 residues. CDR3 loop: CASSQTGSTDTQYF. The CDR3 DNA follows: TGTGCCAGCAGTCAAACAGGGAGCACAGATACGCAGTATTTT.

V is TRBV7-3 and J is TRBJ2-1; 9 bases match TRBD2. The germline V gene has CDR1 SGHTA and CDR2 FQGTGA. The CDR3 runs to 17 residues. V was clipped by 5 bases and J by 2 bases; unmatched bases: 10. The CDR3 sequence is CASSQTSGWTAYNEQFF. As DNA, the CDR3 is TGTGCCAGCAGCCAGACTAGCGGCTGGACGGCCTACAATGAGCAGTTCTTC.

V gene TRBV27 combines with J gene TRBJ1-1; unclear D gene. V lost 1 base, J lost 3 bases, and 9 bases lay in between. The CDR3 extends over 14 amino acids. Germline-derived CDR1 and CDR2 are MNHEY and SMNVEV (reference sequence). The CDR3 bases are TGTGCCAGCAGTTTATATCCGGGGTACACTGAAGCTTTCTTT. Encoded protein: CASSLYPGYTEAFF.

The CDR3 coding sequence is TGTGCCAGTAGTAGGGAGAGGGTTGCAGATGGCTACACCTTC. This encodes CASSRERVADGYTF. This chain uses TRBV19 with TRBJ1-2; D remains unclear. Trimming took off 4 bases at V and 6 bases at J, with 15 bases between the two ends. This CDR3 has 14 amino acids. Germline loops: CDR1 LNHDA, CDR2 SQIVND (reference sequence).

This clone turned up a few times. The chain joins TRBV7-9 to TRBJ1-2; 10 bases map to TRBD1. Germline-derived CDR1 and CDR2 are SEHNR and FQNEAQ (reference sequence). CDR3 length: 19 residues. V trimming: 1 base; J trimming: 4 bases; junction bases outside the gene matches: 15. The CDR3 sequence: CASSLESRDRGNIGYGYTF. CDR3 coding DNA: TGTGCCAGCAGCTTAGAATCGCGGGACAGGGGAAATATAGGCTATGGCTACACCTTC.

The chain couples TRBV7-2 to TRBJ2-5; 9 bases are a match to TRBD2. The CDR3 runs 16 residues. V was clipped by 0 bases and J by 2 bases; unmatched bases: 4. The germline CDR1 and CDR2 sequences are SGHTA and FQGNSA. CDR3 amino acids: CASSLARAGGQETQYF. In DNA form, the CDR3 reads TGTGCCAGCAGCTTAGCGCGAGCGGGAGGACAAGAGACCCAGTACTTC.

The V gene is TRBV30, the J gene TRBJ1-3, with D perhaps matching TRBD1 (6 bases). With 4 bases removed from V and 1 base from J, the gap between germline ends came to 14 bases. From germline, CDR1 is GTSNPN and CDR2 SVGIG (reference sequence). This CDR3 has 15 residues. The CDR3 DNA follows: TGTGCCTGGACTTCTAGGGGGACATCTGGAAACACCATATATTTT. Its translation: CAWTSRGTSGNTIYF.

The chain uses TRBV19 and TRBJ1-4; TRBD1 aligns across 7 bases. CDR3 size: 16 residues. After removal of 6 bases from V and 5 bases from J, the junction contained 12 bases not matched to a gene. CDR1 is LNHDA, CDR2 SQIVND, per germline (reference sequence). As DNA, the CDR3 is TGTGCCAGTAGACCTCTCCCGGGACAGAACAATGAAAAACTGTTTTTT. This translates into CASRPLPGQNNEKLFF. Filled out from reference TRBV19 and TRBJ1-4, the complete variable domain reads DGGITQSPKYLFRKEGQNVTLSCEQNLNHDAMYWYRQDPGQGLRLIYYSQIVNDFQKGDIAEGYSVSREKKESFPLTVTSAQKNPTAFYLCASRPLPGQNNEKLFFGSGTQLSVL.

J is TRBJ2-3 and V is TRBV7-9; 7 bases map to TRBD1. Germline V lookup: CDR1 SEHNR, CDR2 FQNEAQ (reference sequence). The CDR3 length is 15 residues. Trimming cost V 2 bases and J 3 bases; bases outside gene matches: 5. The CDR3 loop reads CASSLRQGLTDTQYF. The CDR3 DNA reads as TGTGCCAGCAGCTTAAGACAGGGTTTAACAGATACGCAGTATTTT.

Comments on this clone: Other DNA sequences of this sample code for an identical CDR3. V is TRBV27 and J is TRBJ1-5; D perhaps matches TRBD1 (6 bases). CDR1 is MNHEY, CDR2 SMNVEV, per germline (reference sequence). The CDR3 is 14 amino acids. Trimming removed 3 bases at V and 4 bases at J, with 10 bases between. The CDR3 protein is CASSLGQGNQPQHF. The CDR3 DNA reads TGTGCCAGCAGTTTGGGGCAGGGGAATCAGCCCCAGCATTTT.

The chain employs TRBV30 and TRBJ1-1; D call uncertain. Germline V gene sequence: CDR1 GTSNPN, CDR2 SVGIG (reference sequence). The V end was cut by 2 bases, the J end by 0 bases, with 7 bases between. The CDR3 loop spans 13 amino acids. The CDR3: CAWSSGVNTEAFF. In DNA form, the CDR3 reads TGTGCCTGGAGTAGTGGAGTGAACACTGAAGCTTTCTTT.

The V gene is TRBV2, the J gene TRBJ2-7, with TRBD2 matching 12 bases. The CDR3 loop spans 13 amino acids. V shed 8 bases, J shed 5 bases, and the junction held 4 bases outside the gene matches. Germline V lookup: CDR1 SNHLY, CDR2 FYNNEI. The CDR3 is CASSSGRADEQYF. The CDR3, as DNA: TGTGCCAGCTCTAGCGGGAGGGCAGACGAGCAGTACTTC. Filled out from reference TRBV2 and TRBJ2-7, the complete variable domain reads EPEVTQTPSHQVTQMGQEVILRCVPISNHLYFYWYRQILGQKVEFLVSFYNNEISEKSEIFDDQFSVERPDGSNFTLKIRSTKLEDSAMYFCASSSGRADEQYFGPGTRLTVT.

The rearrangement uses TRBV13 and TRBJ2-1; 8 nucleotides agree with TRBD1. The CDR3 is 16 amino acids. V lost 3 bases, J lost 7 bases, and 11 bases stayed unmatched. Germline V gene lookup returns CDR1 PRHDT and CDR2 FYEKMQ (reference sequence). The chain's CDR3 is CASSLETGAPGNEQFF. The CDR3 nucleotides read TGTGCCAGCAGCTTGGAGACAGGGGCCCCGGGAAATGAGCAGTTCTTC. Full variable domain (remainder filled in from reference TRBV13 and TRBJ2-1): AAGVIQSPRHLIKEKRETATLKCYPIPRHDTVYWYQQGPGQDPQFLISFYEKMQSDKGSIPDRFSAQQFSDYHSELNMSSLELGDSALYFCASSLETGAPGNEQFFGPGTRLTVL.

V and J are TRBV6-2 or TRBV6-3 and TRBJ2-2, with 10 positions matching TRBD2. Trimming at V came to 2 bases and at J to 6 bases, leaving 9 bases not matched to a gene. From germline, CDR1 is MNHEY and CDR2 SVGEGT. The CDR3 has 17 residues. CDR3 protein: CASSYRTSGIRAGELFF. CDR3 DNA sequence: TGTGCCAGCAGTTACCGAACTAGCGGGATAAGGGCCGGGGAGCTGTTTTTT.

In this sample, this clone turned up once. The V call is TRBV5-8, the J call TRBJ2-6; no definite D call. CDR1 is SGHTS, CDR2 YDEGEE, per germline. The CDR3 is made up of 14 amino acids. V dropped 4 bases and J dropped 1 base, with 6 bases sitting between them. The CDR3, as DNA: TGTGCCAGCAGCCCTCTATCTGGGGCCAACGTCCTGACTTTC. Translation gives CASSPLSGANVLTF.